These T cell receptor beta chains were read from a single sample in a study of Ad26.COV2.S vaccination and SARS-CoV-2 variants. Data came from immunoSEQ multiplex PCR; TCRdb stores just in-frame clones and leaves some out. The table shows roughly 180,000 clones, with around 90% occurring only once. The sequencing here drew on peripheral blood, taken after recovery from COVID-19. Receptor source: a human donor who had recovered from COVID-19. Both conserved end residues are part of each CDR3. D genes are given only for firm matches. Clone size is given for some rows only: seen once, a few or many times, or a class if the clone is expanded.

V	size	D	J	DNA	CDR3
TRBV19	NA	NA	TRBJ2-1	TGTGCCAGTAGTGGGCGGGATAGAATCAATGAGCAGTTCTTC	CASSGRDRINEQFF
TRBV11-2	NA	NA	TRBJ2-1	TGTGCCAGCAGCTTAGTTGGGCCCTCCTACAATGAGCAGTTCTTC	CASSLVGPSYNEQFF
TRBV7-6	NA	TRBD2	TRBJ2-3	TGTGCCAGCAGCCCGACTAGCGGGAGGGCCACAGATACGCAGTATTTT	CASSPTSGRATDTQYF
TRBV4-1	once	NA	TRBJ1-1	TGCGCCAGCAGCCAAGACAGAAGTGTTGAAGCTTTCTTT	CASSQDRSVEAFF
TRBV9	NA	TRBD2	TRBJ2-5	TGTGCCAGCAGCGTAGGACTAGCGGGTCAGTCCCAGTACTTC	CASSVGLAGQSQYF
TRBV13	NA	NA	TRBJ2-7	TGTGCCAGCAGCTTAGGGTTTGCGGCGAGCTCCTACGAGCAGTACTTC	CASSLGFAASSYEQYF
TRBV5-1	NA	NA	TRBJ1-2	TGCGCCAGCAGCGAATCTAAGGGCTATGGCTACACCTTC	CASSESKGYGYTF
TRBV28	NA	TRBD2	TRBJ2-7	TGTGCCAGCAGTTGGACTAGCGGGGGGGCCTACGAGCAGTACTTC	CASSWTSGGAYEQYF
TRBV7-3	NA	NA	TRBJ2-5	TGTGCCAGCACCCCGGACCCAGAGACCCAGTACTTC	CASTPDPETQYF
TRBV10-3	NA	TRBD2	TRBJ2-7	TGTGCCATCAGTGAGCGGACTAGCGGGAGTCAGTACGAGCAGTACTTC	CAISERTSGSQYEQYF
TRBV19	NA	NA	TRBJ1-2	TGTGCCAGTAAATCGGTATATGGCTACACCTTC	CASKSVYGYTF
TRBV5-1	NA	TRBD1	TRBJ1-1	TGCGCCAGCACTAGGGACAGGGGCACTGAAGCTTTCTTT	CASTRDRGTEAFF
TRBV6-6	NA	TRBD2	TRBJ2-7	TGTGCCAGCAGTTACTCGCTAGCGGGGGACGAGCAGTACTTC	CASSYSLAGDEQYF
TRBV7-6	NA	NA	TRBJ2-7	TGTGCCAGCAGCCGAGGAGGCTACGAGCAGTACTTC	CASSRGGYEQYF
TRBV25-1	NA	TRBD1	TRBJ2-7	TGTGCCAGCAGTAAGACAGGGGGCGAGCAGTACTTC	CASSKTGGEQYF
TRBV5-4	NA	NA	TRBJ1-1	TGTGCCAGCAGCTTGAGTCGGAGCGGGACTGAAGCTTTCTTT	CASSLSRSGTEAFF
TRBV4-2	NA	NA	TRBJ2-1	TGTGCCAGCAGCCGCGGACAAGAAATTGAGCAGTTCTTC	CASSRGQEIEQFF
TRBV7-9	NA	TRBD1	TRBJ2-7	TGTGCCACCGATGGGACAGGTGAATTTACCTACGAGCAGTACTTC	CATDGTGEFTYEQYF
TRBV7-9	few	NA	TRBJ2-3	TGTGCCAGCAGCCCCTGGGACCGGCAGGCAGATACGCAGTATTTT	CASSPWDRQADTQYF
TRBV25-1	NA	NA	TRBJ2-3	TGTGCCAGCAGTGCCGTAGGGGCATTAGATACGCAGTATTTT	CASSAVGALDTQYF
TRBV7-3	NA	NA	TRBJ2-5	TGTGCCAGCAGCCAAGGACTTGGAGAAGGGGAGACCCAGTACTTC	CASSQGLGEGETQYF
TRBV4-2	NA	NA	TRBJ2-3	TGTGCCAGCAGCCAAGTGGGCGATACGCAGTATTTT	CASSQVGDTQYF